This entry is about one T cell receptor beta chain. Its antigen is as yet unknown. The entry originates in a study of beta chain features in type 1 diabetes. The CDR3 is 18 residues long. CDR1 is SGHTA, CDR2 FQGNSA, per germline. Losses at the gene ends were 3 bases for V and 5 bases for J; bases not matched to a gene: 14. Overall study findings and caveats: TCRB CDR3s were moderately but significantly shorter in Type 1 diabetes patients in all four CD4+ subsets. Across patients, naive, central memory and Treg TCRB repertoires exhibited apparently greater similarity than was observed across healthy donors. cDNA-based sequencing might over-represent cells highly expressing TCR.

Each population that was sorted was more than 98% pure. Of the isolated RNA, all was reverse transcribed, and so the sequenced material was expressed TCRB transcripts. Profiled with immunoSEQ multiplex PCR; TCRdb holds only in-frame clones, not every one. The table lists about 710,000 clones, about 14% of them singletons. Sequenced input: naive CD4+ T cells from blood. The chain joins TRBV7-2 to TRBJ2-5, with 11 positions matching TRBD2. The receptor was derived from a man aged 18 to 30 with type 1 diabetes. The CDR3 reads CASSLGLAGGPARETQYF. The CDR3 region has the DNA TGTGCCAGCAGCTTGGGGCTAGCGGGAGGACCCGCGAGGGAGACCCAGTACTTC.